This passage covers 4 T cell receptor beta chains from one sample sequenced in a study of T cells after somatic rescue of genetic block. TCRdb's table, derived via immunoSEQ multiplex PCR, lists solely in-frame clones and lacks some. The sample consists of some 9,200 clones, 74% of them appearing once. The sample comprised peripheral blood mononuclear cells (PBMCs). These TCRs come from a boy younger than 18.

The chain couples TRBV28 to TRBJ2-3; D gene ambiguous. The CDR3 sequence is 14 residues long. Trimming shortened V by 2 bases and J by 0 bases, and 6 bases separated the two germline ends. In germline, CDR1 is MDHEN, CDR2 SYDVKM. The CDR3 reads CASSLPYSTDTQYF. The CDR3, as DNA: TGTGCCAGCAGTTTACCCTACAGCACAGATACGCAGTATTTT.

A word on this clone: Other DNA sequences in the sample encode the same CDR3. This chain connects TRBV30 to TRBJ1-1; maybe TRBD1 (5 bases). Per the germline V gene, CDR1 is GTSNPN and CDR2 is SVGIG (reference sequence). The CDR3 runs to 14 residues. V lost 4 bases, J lost 3 bases, and 15 bases lay in between. The CDR3 spells CAWNLRVGDTEAFF. The CDR3 coding sequence is TGTGCCTGGAATCTTAGGGTGGGGGACACTGAAGCTTTCTTT. The whole variable domain, filled in from reference TRBV30 and TRBJ1-1, reads SQTIHQWPATLVQPVGSPLSLECTVEGTSNPNLYWYRQAAGRGLQLLFYSVGIGQISSEVPQNLSASRPQDRQFILSSKKLLLSDSGFYLCAWNLRVGDTEAFFGQGTRLTVV.

This rearrangement joins TRBV10-3 to TRBJ2-7; D possibly uses TRBD1 or TRBD2 (6 bases each). Between the trimmed V and J ends, which lost 5 bases and 2 bases, there was a span of 13 bases. Germline V gene data show CDR1 as ENHRY and CDR2 as SYGVKD. The CDR3 length is 14 residues. The CDR3 region has the DNA TGTGCCATCAGTCCCCAAGGGGGGACCTACGAGCAGTACTTC. This gives the protein CAISPQGGTYEQYF.

V gene TRBV10-3 combines with J gene TRBJ2-3, with 7 bases matching TRBD2. With V trimmed by 2 bases and J by 2 bases, 7 bases remained unmatched. The CDR3 sequence is 16 residues long. Germline V gene sequence: CDR1 ENHRY, CDR2 SYGVKD. The CDR3 DNA is TGTGCCATCAGTGAGGGGCCTAGCGGATCCACAGATACGCAGTATTTT. Its translation is CAISEGPSGSTDTQYF.